This T cell receptor beta chain was retrieved from a study of post-analysis software for immune sequencing data. Points from the study as a whole: Relative to controls, patients with multiple sclerosis showed significantly lower normalized Chao1 diversity. The five TRBV segments detected at higher frequency in patients than in controls included TRBV5-6, TRBV5-1 and TRBV20-1.

As to this clonotype: What it recognizes is unknown.

Unmatched junction bases numbered 11, after V lost 5 bases and J lost 5 bases. The CDR3 sequence is 14 residues long. Germline V gene sequence: CDR1 SQVTM, CDR2 ANQGSEA. Sequencing libraries made from TCR beta cDNA carried unique molecular identifiers. It was from about 0.98 to 11 million T cells that some 460,000 cDNA molecules came. TCRdb reprocessed the PCR reads via MiXCR and lists one record per CDR3 protein. The sample lists under 900,000 distinct CDR3 sequences, approximately 53% occurring once. The V call is TRBV29-1, the J call TRBJ1-1; 7 nucleotides align to TRBD1. The receptor was isolated from a girl between 10 and 17 years old with multiple sclerosis. Sequenced: blood. The CDR3 spells CSVQSLQGRTEAFF. The CDR3 DNA follows: TGCAGCGTTCAATCTTTACAGGGGAGGACTGAAGCTTTCTTT.